The rows below give T cell receptor beta chains drawn from one sample of a study of blood T cell repertoires in COVID-19. Libraries were prepared by immunoSEQ multiplex PCR; TCRdb keeps only in-frame clonotypes and omits some of them. The sample has roughly 190,000 clones; around 82% are singletons. The specimen sequenced was peripheral blood. The receptors here all came from a man aged 50-60 years with active or convalescent COVID-19. CDR3s include the opening cysteine and the closing phenylalanine or tryptophan. A D gene is named only where the DNA matches it firmly. Size is omitted from some rows. Given values are once, few, many or a class for expanded clones.

j_gene	d_gene	abundance	v_gene	CDR3aa	CDR3nt
TRBJ2-1	TRBD2	few	TRBV2	CASSLPGLAAHNEQFF	TGTGCCAGCAGTCTTCCGGGACTAGCCGCCCACAATGAGCAGTTCTTC
TRBJ2-1	TRBD1	NA	TRBV23-1	CASSQRKRDSLNEQFF	TGCGCCAGCAGTCAACGAAAAAGGGACAGCCTCAATGAGCAGTTCTTC
TRBJ1-2	TRBD1	NA	TRBV5-1	CASSLAGQGNYGYTF	TGCGCCAGCAGCTTGGCGGGACAGGGTAACTATGGCTACACCTTC
TRBJ1-2	TRBD1	NA	TRBV28	CASRKPGTGVIHGYTF	TGTGCCAGCAGGAAACCAGGGACAGGGGTAATTCATGGCTACACCTTC
TRBJ1-2	NA	NA	TRBV5-5	CASSLANAGQIYGYTF	TGTGCCAGCAGCTTGGCAAACGCTGGACAGATCTATGGCTACACCTTC
TRBJ1-1	TRBD1	NA	TRBV27	CASSSRQGQNTEAFF	TGTGCCAGCAGTTCAAGACAGGGCCAGAACACTGAAGCTTTCTTT
TRBJ1-2	NA	NA	TRBV5-1	CASSLENVDSYGYTF	TGCGCCAGCAGCTTGGAAAACGTGGACAGCTATGGCTACACCTTC
TRBJ1-2	NA	NA	TRBV24-1	CATSDPFDGYTF	TGTGCCACCAGTGATCCCTTCGATGGCTACACCTTC
TRBJ1-4	NA	NA	TRBV7-9	CASSPNRDDEKLFF	TGTGCCAGCAGCCCCAACAGGGATGATGAAAAACTGTTTTTT
TRBJ1-2	NA	NA	TRBV29-1	CSVEDHGRGYGYTF	TGCAGCGTTGAAGATCACGGGCGGGGCTATGGCTACACCTTC
TRBJ1-2	TRBD1	few	TRBV6-5	CAIGQGPYGYTF	TGTGCCATCGGACAGGGCCCTTATGGCTACACCTTC
TRBJ1-1	NA	NA	TRBV12-3/TRBV12-4	CASSPLFTEAFF	TGTGCCAGCAGTCCCCTGTTCACTGAAGCTTTCTTT
TRBJ2-7	TRBD2	NA	TRBV6-2/TRBV6-3	CASSYWRGGDEQYF	TGTGCCAGCAGTTATTGGCGGGGGGGCGATGAGCAGTACTTC
TRBJ2-1	TRBD2	NA	TRBV11-3	CASSLGRGGYNEQFF	TGTGCCAGCAGCTTAGGGAGGGGAGGGTACAATGAGCAGTTCTTC
TRBJ1-2	NA	NA	TRBV6-5	CASSSRVGLTGGYTF	TGTGCCAGCAGTTCCCGCGTGGGTTTAACAGGCGGCTACACCTTC
TRBJ2-7	NA	NA	TRBV14	CASSQGLWEPSYEQYF	TGTGCCAGCAGCCAGGGACTTTGGGAGCCCTCCTACGAGCAGTACTTC
TRBJ1-1	TRBD1	once	TRBV5-1	CASSSTGAGMNTEAFF	TGCGCCAGCAGCTCCACAGGGGCGGGGATGAACACTGAAGCTTTCTTT
TRBJ2-3	TRBD2	few	TRBV27	CASSPRGLAGPRTDTQYF	TGTGCCAGCAGTCCCCGGGGACTAGCGGGACCCCGCACAGATACGCAGTATTTT
TRBJ2-7	TRBD1	NA	TRBV28	CASMTGTGGLDEQYF	TGTGCCAGCATGACCGGGACAGGGGGCTTAGACGAGCAGTACTTC
TRBJ2-5	TRBD2	NA	TRBV7-6	CASSLAVASGGQETQYF	TGTGCCAGCAGCTTAGCCGTGGCTAGCGGGGGCCAAGAGACCCAGTACTTC
TRBJ2-3	TRBD2	NA	TRBV5-1	CASSLRGGGLDTQYF	TGCGCCAGCAGCTTGAGGGGCGGGGGGTTAGATACGCAGTATTTT
TRBJ1-2	TRBD1	many	TRBV5-1	CASRLEQGAVYGYTF	TGCGCCAGCAGACTGGAACAGGGGGCGGTCTATGGCTACACCTTC
TRBJ2-2	NA	NA	TRBV29-1	CSVGAFVGDTGELFF	TGCAGCGTTGGCGCCTTCGTAGGAGACACCGGGGAGCTGTTTTTT
TRBJ2-7	TRBD2	NA	TRBV10-1	CASSESGTSGTYEQYF	TGCGCCAGCAGTGAGTCGGGGACTAGTGGGACCTACGAGCAGTACTTC
TRBJ1-4	NA	NA	TRBV27	CASSTYRNGVTNEKLFF	TGTGCCAGCAGTACCTACCGTAACGGGGTAACTAATGAAAAACTGTTTTTT
TRBJ1-5	NA	NA	TRBV2	CASSGTDSNQPQHF	TGTGCCAGCAGTGGGACAGATAGCAATCAGCCCCAGCATTTT
TRBJ2-1	NA	NA	TRBV15	CATSTEKSSYNEQFF	TGTGCCACCAGCACTGAGAAGAGCTCCTACAATGAGCAGTTCTTC
TRBJ2-3	NA	NA	TRBV7-8	CASSPGTDTQYF	TGTGCCAGCAGCCCTGGCACAGATACGCAGTATTTT
TRBJ1-3	NA	NA	TRBV5-1	CASSLGATTGNTIYF	TGCGCCAGCAGCTTGGGAGCAACCACTGGAAACACCATATATTTT
TRBJ1-1	NA	NA	TRBV29-1	CSVDVYRMDTEAFF	TGCAGCGTTGATGTTTACAGGATGGACACTGAAGCTTTCTTT
TRBJ2-2	NA	NA	TRBV19	CASSRLLDSSTGELFF	TGTGCCAGTAGCCGACTCTTGGACAGCTCAACCGGGGAGCTGTTTTTT
TRBJ2-1	NA	NA	TRBV10-3	CAISSLPPGTPYNEQFF	TGTGCCATCTCTTCACTCCCCCCCGGGACACCCTACAATGAGCAGTTCTTC
TRBJ1-4	TRBD1	NA	TRBV28	CASSPTGATNEKLFF	TGTGCCAGCAGCCCCACAGGGGCAACTAATGAAAAACTGTTTTTT
TRBJ2-3	NA	NA	TRBV24-1	CATRAFASTDTQYF	TGTGCCACCAGGGCCTTCGCTAGCACAGATACGCAGTATTTT
TRBJ2-2	TRBD1	few	TRBV12-5	CASGGGQGAINTGELFF	TGTGCTAGTGGTGGGGGACAGGGGGCGATTAACACCGGGGAGCTGTTTTTT
TRBJ1-4	NA	once	TRBV3-1/TRBV3-2	CASSQESGIEKLFF	TGTGCCAGCAGCCAAGAGTCAGGGATCGAAAAACTGTTTTTT
TRBJ1-1	TRBD1	few	TRBV6-1	CASSEEHRGVMNTEAFF	TGTGCCAGCAGTGAAGAGCACAGGGGCGTCATGAACACTGAAGCTTTCTTT
TRBJ1-6	NA	NA	TRBV7-6	CASSLRGLGGSPLHF	TGTGCCAGCAGCTTAAGGGGTCTGGGCGGTTCACCCCTCCACTTT
TRBJ2-5	NA	NA	TRBV5-6	CASSSGGLETQYF	TGTGCCAGCAGCTCAGGGGGGTTAGAGACCCAGTACTTC
TRBJ2-5	TRBD1	few	TRBV5-4	CASSSRDRGETQYF	TGTGCCAGCAGCTCCCGGGACAGAGGGGAGACCCAGTACTTC
TRBJ1-3	TRBD1	once	TRBV5-1	CASSSTGNSGNTIYF	TGCGCCAGCAGCTCGACAGGGAACTCTGGAAACACCATATATTTT
TRBJ2-5	NA	NA	TRBV5-4	CASSAKAGQETQYF	TGTGCCAGCAGCGCTAAGGCGGGCCAAGAGACCCAGTACTTC
TRBJ1-6	NA	NA	TRBV30	CAWSVPGGWDSPLHF	TGTGCCTGGAGTGTACCCGGGGGTTGGGATTCACCCCTCCACTTT
TRBJ1-1	NA	NA	TRBV2	CASSEDSHTEAFF	TGTGCCAGCAGTGAAGACAGCCACACTGAAGCTTTCTTT
TRBJ1-5	NA	NA	TRBV7-2	CASSSDSGVQHF	TGTGCCAGCAGCTCGGACTCAGGAGTTCAGCATTTT
TRBJ2-7	TRBD2	NA	TRBV4-3	CASSQDLSGTSPYEQYF	TGCGCCAGCAGCCAAGATTTATCAGGGACTAGCCCCTACGAGCAGTACTTC
TRBJ1-1	NA	NA	TRBV15	CATSRPGALNTEAFF	TGTGCCACCAGCAGGCCCGGAGCCCTTAACACTGAAGCTTTCTTT
TRBJ2-3	NA	NA	TRBV27	CASSTAPQGLGTDTQYF	TGTGCCAGCAGTACGGCCCCACAGGGCCTAGGGACAGATACGCAGTATTTT
TRBJ1-4	NA	NA	TRBV3-1/TRBV3-2	CASSQYPSGRKINEKLFF	TGTGCCAGCAGCCAGTACCCAAGCGGACGGAAGATTAATGAAAAACTGTTTTTT
TRBJ1-1	NA	NA	TRBV6-4	CASTPSPGQENTEAFF	TGTGCCAGCACCCCCTCTCCCGGACAAGAGAACACTGAAGCTTTCTTT
TRBJ1-2	TRBD1	NA	TRBV5-1	CASSLEIGQGIDGYTF	TGCGCCAGCAGCTTGGAAATCGGACAGGGTATCGATGGCTACACCTTC
TRBJ2-4	TRBD2	NA	TRBV29-1	CSVYRGLAGQNIQYF	TGCAGCGTTTATCGAGGGCTAGCGGGACAAAACATTCAGTACTTC
TRBJ1-4	TRBD1	few	TRBV4-3	CASSPGTGGEKLFF	TGCGCCAGCAGCCCCGGGACAGGGGGAGAAAAACTGTTTTTT
TRBJ2-3	NA	NA	TRBV19	CASSIAPGGTETDTQYF	TGTGCCAGTAGTATAGCCCCCGGAGGGACGGAAACAGATACGCAGTATTTT
TRBJ1-4	TRBD1	NA	TRBV7-9	CASSIRAGGNDEKLFF	TGTGCCAGCAGCATTAGGGCAGGGGGTAATGATGAAAAACTGTTTTTT